The 14 T cell receptor beta chains listed next were all sequenced from one sample in a study of technical replicates of blood from four donors. Some clones are missing from TCRdb's copy, which holds only in-frame ones; the method was immunoSEQ multiplex PCR. The sample lists 80,000 to 90,000 clones, approximately 94% occurring once. Specimen: T cells isolated from PBMCs. The receptors originated from a human donor in good health.

The V and J genes are TRBV9 and TRBJ2-1, with 9 bases identical to TRBD2. This CDR3 contains 15 residues. The germline V gene encodes CDR1 SGDLS and CDR2 YYNGEE. J was trimmed by 6 bases and V by 1 base; bases with no gene match: 5. CDR3 sequence (DNA): TGTGCCAGCAGCGTATGGCCGGGACTAGCCAATGAGCAGTTCTTC. It specifies CASSVWPGLANEQFF.

The V call is TRBV9, the J call TRBJ2-7, with 7 positions matching TRBD2. CDR1 and CDR2 from the germline V gene are SGDLS and YYNGEE. The CDR3 contains 16 residues. V was clipped by 2 bases and J by 2 bases; unmatched bases: 10. In nucleotides, the CDR3 is TGTGCCAGCAGCGTGGATCAGCGGGACCCTCCCTACGAGCAGTACTTC. This codes for CASSVDQRDPPYEQYF.

The chain has TRBV28 and TRBJ1-5, with 7 positions matching TRBD1. This CDR3 spans 14 amino acids. CDR1 is MDHEN, CDR2 SYDVKM, per germline. V was clipped by 5 bases and J by 4 bases; unmatched bases: 5. CDR3 bases: TGTGCCAGCAGTCGCAGGGGGGATAATCAGCCCCAGCATTTT. Its protein product is CASSRRGDNQPQHF.

This chain's CDR3 is CASSLAAVPNEQFF. The CDR3 nucleotides are TGTGCCAGCAGCTTAGCGGCCGTTCCCAATGAGCAGTTCTTC. The chain uses TRBV7-2 and TRBJ2-1, with D uncertain. Trimming cost V 0 bases and J 6 bases, with 9 bases left between them. The CDR3 has 14 residues. Germline lookup yields CDR1 SGHTA and CDR2 FQGNSA.

This chain uses TRBV7-6 with TRBJ2-7; a possible D gene is TRBD1 (6 bases). Per germline, CDR1 SGHVS and CDR2 FNYEAQ. Trimming took 9 bases from V and 5 from J, leaving 14 bases between them. The CDR3 length is 12 residues. The CDR3 DNA is TGTGCCAGGGGGCAGGGGAGCCACGAGCAGTACTTC. Amino acids: CARGQGSHEQYF.

V gene TRBV11-3 combines with J gene TRBJ2-7; 7 bases are shared with TRBD1. V was clipped by 7 bases and J by 6 bases; unmatched bases: 15. The CDR3 has 15 residues. The germline gives CDR1 SGHNT, CDR2 YENEEA. The CDR3 spells CASTPRQGLTSEQYF. The CDR3 DNA sequence: TGTGCCAGCACCCCAAGACAGGGCCTCACCAGCGAGCAGTACTTC.

The chain has TRBV9 and TRBJ1-2; D remains ambiguous. The V and J ends lost 0 bases and 0 bases respectively, with 9 bases between them. Germline V gives CDR1 SGDLS, CDR2 YYNGEE. CDR3 length equals 15 residues. The CDR3 region has the DNA TGTGCCAGCAGCGTAGCACAGTCAACTAACTATGGCTACACCTTC. Translating it yields CASSVAQSTNYGYTF.

J is TRBJ1-1 and V is TRBV7-3, with D unclear. The V gene's germline CDR1 is SGHTA and CDR2 FQGTGA. V was trimmed by 6 bases and J by 1 base, leaving 9 bases between them. The CDR3 covers 13 residues. The CDR3 DNA sequence: TGTGCCAGCAGTCCAGGAAAGAACACTGAAGCTTTCTTT. It yields the protein CASSPGKNTEAFF. Variable domain in full (rest from reference TRBV7-3 and TRBJ1-1): GAGVSQTPSNKVTEKGKYVELRCDPISGHTALYWYRQSLGQGPEFLIYFQGTGAADDSGLPNDRFFAVRPEGSVSTLKIQRTERGDSAVYLCASSPGKNTEAFFGQGTRLTVV.

The chain joins TRBV5-1 to TRBJ2-5, with 9 bases matching TRBD1. The CDR3 totals 15 residues. Germline-derived CDR1 and CDR2 are SGHRS and YFSETQ. Unmatched junction bases numbered 2, after V lost 0 bases and J lost 2 bases. Here the CDR3 DNA reads TGCGCCAGCAGCTTGGAAGGGACAGGGCAAGAGACCCAGTACTTC. Protein: CASSLEGTGQETQYF.

The rearrangement links TRBV27 to TRBJ2-3; TRBD2 matches at 10 bases. V was clipped by 3 bases and J by 4 bases; unmatched bases: 7. The germline CDR1 and CDR2 sequences are MNHEY and SMNVEV (reference sequence). The CDR3 has 16 residues. CDR3: CASSFPAGGRADTQYF. CDR3 nucleotide sequence: TGTGCCAGCAGTTTCCCAGCGGGAGGGAGGGCAGATACGCAGTATTTT.

The chain couples TRBV30 to TRBJ1-4; 9 nucleotides line up with TRBD1. CDR1 is GTSNPN and CDR2 is SVGIG in the germline V gene (reference sequence). The CDR3 contains 12 residues. The V segment lost 1 base and the J segment 15 bases; nucleotides outside the gene matches: 6. CDR3 amino acids: CAWSEGQGVMFF. DNA for the CDR3: TGTGCCTGGAGTGAGGGACAGGGAGTGATGTTTTTT.

The chain has TRBV5-1 and TRBJ1-3, with 9 bases aligning to TRBD1. V trimming: 7 bases; J trimming: 4 bases; junction bases outside the gene matches: 3. Looked up from germline, CDR1 is SGHRS and CDR2 is YFSETQ. This CDR3 contains 13 residues. The CDR3 region is CASGDRAGNTIYF. The CDR3 nucleotides read TGCGCCAGCGGGGACAGGGCAGGAAACACCATATATTTT. Based on the CDR3 plus reference TRBV5-1 and TRBJ1-3, the full variable domain is KAGVTQTPRYLIKTRGQQVTLSCSPISGHRSVSWYQQTPGQGLQFLFEYFSETQRNKGNFPGRFSGRQFSNSRSEMNVSTLELGDSALYLCASGDRAGNTIYFGEGSWLTVV.

Details on this clone: The germline gene is not matched at one end of the junction; a read error may be the cause. CDR3 protein: CASSESGGTGIF. DNA of the CDR3: TGCGCCAGCAGTGAGTCAGGGGGGACAGGGATTTTT. The V and J genes are TRBV10-2 and TRBJ1-4; 9 bases line up with TRBD1. This CDR3 region has 12 residues. Germline V gene data show CDR1 as WSHSY and CDR2 as SAAADI.

The chain uses TRBV4-1 and TRBJ2-1, with a weak D call TRBD2 (5 bases). The CDR3 extends over 13 amino acids. The germline V and J ends were trimmed by 3 bases and 7 bases, with 10 bases remaining between them. The V gene's germline CDR1 is MGHRA and CDR2 YSYEKL. CDR3 nucleotides: TGCGCCAGCAGCCACCCACTAGGGAATGAGCAGTTCTTC. Its protein is CASSHPLGNEQFF.